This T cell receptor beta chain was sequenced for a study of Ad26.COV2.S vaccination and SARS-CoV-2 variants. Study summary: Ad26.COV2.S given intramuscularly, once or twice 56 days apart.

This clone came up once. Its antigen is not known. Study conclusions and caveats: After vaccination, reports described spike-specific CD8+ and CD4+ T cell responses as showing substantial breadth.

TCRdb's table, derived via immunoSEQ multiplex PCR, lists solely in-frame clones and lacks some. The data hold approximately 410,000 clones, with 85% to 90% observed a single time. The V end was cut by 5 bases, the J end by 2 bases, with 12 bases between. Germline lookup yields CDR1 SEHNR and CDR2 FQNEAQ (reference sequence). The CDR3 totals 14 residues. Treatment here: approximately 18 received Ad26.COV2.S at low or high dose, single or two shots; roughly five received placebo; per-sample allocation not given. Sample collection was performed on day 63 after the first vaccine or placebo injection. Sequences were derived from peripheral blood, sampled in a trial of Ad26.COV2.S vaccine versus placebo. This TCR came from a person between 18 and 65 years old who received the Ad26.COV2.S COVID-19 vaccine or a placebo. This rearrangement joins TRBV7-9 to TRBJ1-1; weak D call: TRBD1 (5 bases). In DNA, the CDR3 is TGTGCCAGCAGCGCCCCGGGGGTTAACACTGAAGCTTTCTTT. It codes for CASSAPGVNTEAFF.